Shown below are 13 T cell receptor beta chains from a single sample sequenced in a study of T cells in Graves' hyperthyroidism and ophthalmopathy. The CDR3 regions of TCR beta were amplified from RNA transcripts. RT-PCR in the first round (using the HTBI primer set) targeted the TCR CDR3. In TCRdb, the multiplex PCR reads were re-called with MiXCR into one record per CDR3 protein. Of about 320,000 distinct CDR3 sequences listed, 16% are singletons. The specimen sequenced was blood. Receptor source: a man aged 25 to 45 with Graves' hyperthyroidism.

This clonotype was picked up a small number of times. The gene calls are TRBV9 and TRBJ2-5; D is possibly TRBD2 (6 bases). CDR3 length equals 16 residues. Trimming took off 0 bases at V and 0 bases at J, with 12 bases between the two ends. Germline V gives CDR1 SGDLS, CDR2 YYNGEE. This CDR3 is CASSVVPRENQETQYF. In nucleotides, the CDR3 is TGTGCCAGCAGCGTAGTCCCCCGGGAGAACCAAGAGACCCAGTACTTC.

Ten or more counts support this clonotype. The chain links TRBV6-1 to TRBJ1-1; tentative D call: TRBD1 (6 bases). Trimming took 6 bases from V and 3 from J, leaving 14 bases between them. There are 14 residues in the CDR3. CDR1 and CDR2 (germline): MNHNS, SASEGT. CDR3 amino acids: CASSNLRGDTEAFF. DNA of the CDR3: TGTGCCAGCAGCAATCTGAGGGGGGACACTGAAGCTTTCTTT.

V and J are TRBV15 and TRBJ2-5; a possible D gene is TRBD1 (6 bases). The CDR3 extends over 16 amino acids. Trimming stripped 1 base from V and 3 bases from J, with 15 bases between. Germline CDR1 is LNHNV and CDR2 is YYDKDF (reference sequence). CDR3 in amino acids: CATSRGGNRDEETQYF. The CDR3 bases are TGTGCCACCAGCAGAGGGGGCAACAGGGATGAAGAGACCCAGTACTTC.

The chain links TRBV5-1 to TRBJ1-2; the match to TRBD1 covers 9 bases. Germline V gene data show CDR1 as SGHRS and CDR2 as YFSETQ. The J segment lost 7 bases and the V segment lost 4 bases, leaving 14 bases of the junction unmatched. This CDR3 contains 16 residues. In nucleotides, the CDR3 is TGCGCCAGCAGCCACTCCCCCCCGGGACAGGGATTTGGCTACACCTTC. Translating it yields CASSHSPPGQGFGYTF.

The V gene is TRBV28, the J gene TRBJ2-1; D remains ambiguous. Germline CDR1 MDHEN, CDR2 SYDVKM. CDR3 size: 12 residues. V shed 5 bases and J shed 8 bases, with 10 bases lying between them. CDR3 loop: CASSPEADEQFF. The CDR3 DNA is TGTGCCAGCAGTCCCGAGGCCGATGAGCAGTTCTTC.

CDR3 bases: TGTGCCAGCAGCTTAGCTAGTGGAGGGTTGAACACTGAAGCTTTCTTT. It codes for CASSLASGGLNTEAFF. The chain combines TRBV5-5 with TRBJ1-1, with D uncertain. Trimming removed 2 bases at V and 0 bases at J, with 14 bases between. Per germline, CDR1 SGHKS and CDR2 YYEKEE (reference sequence). The CDR3 has 16 residues. Supplemented by reference TRBV5-5 and TRBJ1-1, the full variable domain reads DAGVTQSPTHLIKTRGQQVTLRCSPISGHKSVSWYQQVLGQGPQFIFQYYEKEERGRGNFPDRFSARQFPNYSSELNVNALLLGDSALYLCASSLASGGLNTEAFFGQGTRLTVV.

Ten or more counts support this clonotype. The chain employs TRBV7-2 and TRBJ2-1, with 8 positions matching TRBD2. Trimming took 5 bases from V and 6 from J; bases not matched to a gene: 21. The CDR3 has 19 amino acids. Per germline, CDR1 SGHTA and CDR2 FQGNSA. CDR3 region: CASSQGSIYWRLAINEQFF. The CDR3, as DNA: TGTGCCAGCAGCCAGGGGTCGATTTATTGGCGACTAGCGATCAATGAGCAGTTCTTC.

The chain has TRBV19 and TRBJ1-5, with TRBD1 as a possible D gene (6 bases). V was clipped by 3 bases and J by 8 bases, with 11 bases between them. Per the germline V gene, CDR1 is LNHDA and CDR2 is SQIVND (reference sequence). The CDR3 consists of 13 residues. CDR3 protein: CASSMGGPKPQHF. The DNA of the CDR3 is TGTGCCAGTAGTATGGGGGGGCCAAAGCCCCAGCATTTT.

This clonotype was seen more than once but under ten times. The rearrangement links TRBV7-2 to TRBJ2-6, with D tentatively TRBD2 (6 bases). The germline gives CDR1 SGHTA, CDR2 FQGNSA. The CDR3 sequence is 17 residues long. V lost 3 bases and J 0 bases, leaving 12 bases between the germline ends. CDR3 nucleotide sequence: TGTGCCAGCAGCTTCTTCGGGGGATTCTCTGGGGCCAACGTCCTGACTTTC. Its translation is CASSFFGGFSGANVLTF.

The chain joins TRBV27 to TRBJ2-3; 10 bases agree with TRBD2. After removal of 4 bases from V and 6 bases from J, the junction contained 10 bases not matched to a gene. CDR3 length: 16 amino acids. Per the germline V gene, CDR1 is MNHEY and CDR2 is SMNVEV (reference sequence). The CDR3 DNA reads as TGTGCCAGCAGTTCCCCGGCTAGCGGGAGTTCTGATACGCAGTATTTT. Translating it yields CASSSPASGSSDTQYF.

The rearrangement links TRBV7-8 to TRBJ2-1, with 8 bases that match TRBD1. V lost 5 bases and J lost 3; bases outside the gene matches: 12. Looked up from germline, CDR1 is SGHVS and CDR2 is FQNEAQ. CDR3 size: 17 residues. In DNA form, the CDR3 reads TGTGCCAGCAGCCGTTTTGGGGGACAGGTGATCTACAATGAGCAGTTCTTC. Amino acid sequence: CASSRFGGQVIYNEQFF.

This clonotype was seen many times. The chain has TRBV11-2 and TRBJ1-4; TRBD1 might be the D (5 bases). The CDR3 is 15 amino acids. Germline CDR1 is SGHAT and CDR2 is FQNNGV. V lost 5 bases, J lost 5 bases, and 15 bases lay in between. The CDR3 DNA reads as TGTGCCAGCAGCCCCTCCACGGGGGGGAATGAAAAACTGTTTTTT. It encodes CASSPSTGGNEKLFF.

This clonotype was seen ten or more times. The chain recombines TRBV10-3 with TRBJ2-7, with D hard to call. The CDR3 has 16 residues. Looked up from germline, CDR1 is ENHRY and CDR2 is SYGVKD. Trimming stripped 3 bases from V and 5 bases from J, with 20 bases between. CDR3 in DNA: TGTGCCATCAGTGAAGTAGGTCGATCTTTCCCCCACGAGCAGTACTTC. Translated, it gives CAISEVGRSFPHEQYF.